A selection of T cell receptor beta chains follows, all from one sample in a study of blood T cell repertoires in COVID-19. Generated by immunoSEQ multiplex PCR, the TCRdb table keeps only in-frame clones and is missing some. The data hold some 200,000 clones, with around 86% observed a single time. The material sequenced was PBMCs or T cells enriched from blood (not recorded which). These receptors came from a man aged 30-40 years in a cohort exposed to, infected with or recovered from COVID-19 (not recorded which). Each CDR3 is given with its conserved first and last residue. Where a row states a size, it is once, few, many or the class of an expanded clone; other rows omit it.

TRBJ2-2,TRBV2,15,NA,CASSTTSTFAGELFF
TRBJ2-3,TRBV15,17,NA,CATSRQTGLLVTDTQYF
TRBJ2-1,TRBV10-1,17,NA,CASSESRAVSSYNEQFF
TRBJ1-2,TRBV28,15,NA,CASSLGYRVNYGYTF
TRBJ2-7,TRBV10-2,17,NA,CASGPGQGESHHYEQYF
TRBJ1-3,TRBV24-1,14,NA,CATSDPGLGNTIYF
TRBJ1-1,TRBV5-1,16,NA,CASSRRGGMQDTEAFF
TRBJ1-1,TRBV9,15,NA,CASSPQIREGTEAFF
TRBJ1-1,TRBV7-8,11,NA,CASRRNTEAFF
TRBJ1-2,TRBV28,15,NA,CASSFAQGFDYGYTF
TRBJ2-3,TRBV5-1,17,NA,CASTRLAVHTSTDTQYF
TRBJ1-1,TRBV5-1,15,NA,CASSLALRGDTEAFF
TRBJ2-7,TRBV7-8,15,NA,CASSPRTGGGNEQYF
TRBJ1-1,TRBV27,18,once,CASSLRALAGFGNTEAFF
TRBJ2-7,TRBV6-5,13,NA,CASVERDRYEQYF
TRBJ2-6,TRBV9,17,NA,CASSHPLLSSGANVLTF
TRBJ2-5,TRBV24-1,15,once,CATSETTSGAETQYF
TRBJ2-1,TRBV3-1/TRBV3-2,15,NA,CASSRETSGSSEQFF
TRBJ2-4,TRBV7-2,19,NA,CASRILGLGGSEAKNIQYF
TRBJ2-7,TRBV13,13,NA,CASSLGGGYEQYF
TRBJ1-1,TRBV5-4,17,NA,CASSLGAGNGLNTEAFF
TRBJ2-7,TRBV7-9,14,NA,CASSGDRGLYEQYF
TRBJ1-4,TRBV28,15,NA,CASSELDSPNEKLFF
TRBJ1-6,TRBV10-3,13,once,CAIGTGFGSPLHF
TRBJ1-2,TRBV2,11,NA,CASRDRGYLTF
TRBJ1-2,TRBV28,12,NA,CASRRAGDGYTF
TRBJ1-6,TRBV15,17,once,CATSRVPGELRNSPLHF
TRBJ1-1,TRBV7-9,15,NA,CASSSTGQVNTEAFF
TRBJ1-1,TRBV7-6,17,NA,CASSRHLLDSMNTEAFF
TRBJ1-5,TRBV23-1,13,few,CASVVGRGQPQHF
TRBJ1-5,TRBV10-3,14,few,CAISDSGSNQPQHF
TRBJ1-1,TRBV19,12,NA,CASDDQGREAFF
TRBJ2-1,TRBV25-1,16,NA,CASSDPGEPMYNEQFF
TRBJ2-2,TRBV5-4,17,NA,CASSLFGQRGSGGELFF
TRBJ2-7,TRBV11-2,14,once,CASRGRGKYYEQYF
TRBJ2-3,TRBV28,16,once,CASRIDRGRRTDTQYF
TRBJ2-3,TRBV2,12,NA,CASALDEVTQYF
TRBJ1-3,TRBV10-3,16,NA,CAVRGGDTDSGNTIYF
TRBJ2-2,TRBV5-4,16,NA,CASSTRTYPLSGELFF
TRBJ2-3,TRBV28,15,NA,CASSNQARGTDTQYF
TRBJ2-3,TRBV7-8,21,once,CASTWFSALAGLRGSTDTQYF
TRBJ1-4,TRBV4-1,16,NA,CASSQEAFRTNEKLFF
TRBJ1-5,TRBV28,13,NA,CASRRRVDQPQHF
TRBJ2-3,TRBV2,11,NA,CASMRLDTQYF
TRBJ2-1,TRBV7-3,15,NA,CASSSASGFHNEQFF
TRBJ1-1,TRBV28,14,NA,CASTFYDRNTEAFF
TRBJ2-7,TRBV14,16,NA,CASSQDLWLAGAEQYF
TRBJ2-7,TRBV7-9,14,NA,CASSSKGLAYEQYF
TRBJ2-1,TRBV28,19,NA,CASSLGAGKAGGSYNEQFF
TRBJ2-1,TRBV27,16,NA,CASSPYQGTPMYEQFF
TRBJ2-1,TRBV27,16,NA,CASSPTRTGGGNEQFF
TRBJ1-5,TRBV10-3,13,NA,CAIRQSPNQPQHF
TRBJ1-2,TRBV7-9,14,once,CASSSDRVRDGYTF
TRBJ1-2,TRBV19,11,NA,CATQGKGGYTF
TRBJ2-3,TRBV7-3,16,NA,CASSSRLAGVGGTQYF
TRBJ2-2,TRBV28,16,NA,CASSLLGGWVTGELFF
TRBJ1-1,TRBV19,15,NA,CASSRSGTGITEAFF
TRBJ1-5,TRBV11-2,14,NA,CASSSLIRGQPQHF
TRBJ1-1,TRBV6-2/TRBV6-3,13,NA,CASSPNRNTEAFF